This is a list of T cell receptor beta chains from one sample in a study of cytomegalovirus exposure and HLA in healthy donors. Assay used: immunoSEQ multiplex PCR; TCRdb lists only in-frame clones, some missing. Altogether 150,000 to 200,000 clones are present, around 81% being singletons, with the ten largest covering around 2%. The specimen was PBMCs. The receptor source for this set is a man aged 18 to 30 in good health and CMV-seronegative. The CDR3 runs from the conserved cysteine through the conserved F or W. A D gene is named only where the DNA matches it firmly. The size entry is marked missing in some rows and otherwise reads once, few, many or a size class.

>few|TRBV5-1|TRBJ2-3|TRBD2
TGCGCCAGCAGCTTATCTTCTAGCGGGGCGGCAGATACGCAGTATTTT
CASSLSSSGAADTQYF
>.|TRBV5-6|TRBJ2-3|TRBD1
TGTGCCAGCAGCCGCGACAGGGGGTCTAACACAGATACGCAGTATTTT
CASSRDRGSNTDTQYF
>.|TRBV27|TRBJ1-5|TRBD1
TGTGCCAGCAGTGGGACAGGGGGCGCGTCGAGCAATCAGCCCCAGCATTTT
CASSGTGGASSNQPQHF
>once|TRBV28|TRBJ2-1|TRBD2
TGTGCCAGCAGTTTAGCGGGACAGGTACTGACTAGCGGGACGCTGGGTGAGCAGTTCTTC
CASSLAGQVLTSGTLGEQFF
>.|TRBV7-2|TRBJ1-4|.
TGTGCCAGCAGCCCGCAACGAGGTGGAGCTAATGAAAAACTGTTTTTT
CASSPQRGGANEKLFF
>.|TRBV5-1|TRBJ2-7|TRBD2
TGCGCCAGCAGCCCGAGGACTAGCTACGAGCAGTACTTC
CASSPRTSYEQYF
>.|TRBV5-1|TRBJ2-1|TRBD1
TGCGCCAGCAGCTTCGGACAGGGGGCGCATGAGCAGTTCTTC
CASSFGQGAHEQFF
>.|TRBV6-5|TRBJ1-2|.
TGTGCCAGCAGCTGGGCCTCCCTTGGCGGCTACACCTTC
CASSWASLGGYTF
>.|TRBV5-5|TRBJ1-3|TRBD1
TGTGCCAGCAGCGCGGGACAGGGAACTGGAAACACCATATATTTT
CASSAGQGTGNTIYF
>.|TRBV11-2|TRBJ1-2|.
TGTGCCAGCAGCCCCGGACAGAGCTTATATGGCTACACCTTC
CASSPGQSLYGYTF
>.|TRBV19|TRBJ2-2|TRBD2
TGTGCCAGTACGGGACTAGCGGGGTACACCGGGGAGCTGTTTTTT
CASTGLAGYTGELFF
>.|TRBV9|TRBJ1-4|.
TGTGCCAGCAGCGTATCGCCACAGGGTGGAGAAAAACTGTTTTTT
CASSVSPQGGEKLFF
>once|TRBV5-4|TRBJ2-2|.
TGTGCCAGCAGCTTGGGGCGGGGATGGACCGGGGAGCTGTTTTTT
CASSLGRGWTGELFF
>.|TRBV5-1|TRBJ1-4|.
TGCGCCAGCAGCCCAGGTGAAAAACTGTTTTTT
CASSPGEKLFF
>.|TRBV18|TRBJ2-1|TRBD2
TGTGCCAGCTCACCACCGGGAGCGGGGACCAAGATCCACAATGAGCAGTTCTTC
CASSPPGAGTKIHNEQFF
>.|TRBV19|TRBJ2-3|TRBD1
TGTGCCAGTAGTATCAACAGGGGGCGGGGTGGCACAGATACGCAGTATTTT
CASSINRGRGGTDTQYF